One sample yielded the 26 T cell receptor beta chains listed below, sequenced in a study of T-cell reconstitution after alpha-beta-depleted transplantation in children (dated by TCRdb to about 2016). The library was obtained by PCR. Sequenced on an Illumina HiSeq 2500. TCR library preparation used molecular barcoding, with unique molecular identifiers applied to normalize quantification of the TCRbeta repertoire. Using fastp at Q25 and MiXCR, TCRdb reprocessed the public reads and kept productive beta chains. Each CDR3 protein appears once, grouped with its most common genes and DNA. The table for this sample lists about 540,000 distinct CDR3 sequences; approximately 20% of them were counted only once. The top ten clones comprise more than 2.5% of the sample. Sequenced material: PBMCs from the stem cell graft donor, taken from the stem cell graft. The receptor set was obtained from a human donor who donated a stem cell graft to a child with acute lymphoblastic leukemia.

The chain uses TRBV9 and TRBJ2-7, with 8 bases matching TRBD1. Germline trimming cut 4 bases from V and 2 bases from J; bases unmatched to any gene: 11. The CDR3 loop spans 16 amino acids. Germline CDR1 SGDLS, CDR2 YYNGEE. The CDR3 DNA reads as TGTGCCAGCAGCCCGGGGGCAGGGGGCGCGACCTACGAGCAGTACTTC. Translating it yields CASSPGAGGATYEQYF.

This clonotype was found a few times. V usage is TRBV20-1 and J usage is TRBJ2-3, with 10 bases aligning to TRBD2. CDR1 DFQATT and CDR2 SNEGSKA come from the germline V gene (reference sequence). The length of the CDR3 is 15 residues. Trimming cost V 7 bases and J 0 bases; bases outside gene matches: 7. CDR3 amino acids: CSGNSGRSSTDTQYF. CDR3 bases: TGCAGTGGGAATAGCGGGAGGTCTAGCACAGATACGCAGTATTTT.

This clonotype was picked up one time. V usage is TRBV20-1 and J usage is TRBJ2-7; perhaps TRBD2 as D (5 bases). In germline, CDR1 is DFQATT, CDR2 SNEGSKA (reference sequence). V lost 7 bases, J lost 3 bases, and 22 bases lay in between. The CDR3 length is 15 residues. Here the CDR3 DNA reads TGCAGTGTCCCAAAACCGGGAACCGCACACTACGAGCAGTACTTC. It specifies CSVPKPGTAHYEQYF.

The chain combines TRBV3-1 with TRBJ2-7; weak D call: TRBD1 (5 bases). The CDR3 has 15 residues. The V gene's germline CDR1 is LGHDT and CDR2 YNNKEL (reference sequence). The V gene lost 1 base and the J gene lost 2 bases, with 12 bases spanning the gap. The CDR3 DNA reads TGTGCCAGCAGCCAAGCTGCAGGGCTTGCCTACGAGCAGTACTTC. This translates into CASSQAAGLAYEQYF.

The chain links TRBV12-3 or TRBV12-4 to TRBJ1-5, with D hard to call. The V end lost 3 bases, the J end lost 6 bases, and 9 bases lay between the germline ends. The length of the CDR3 is 13 residues. In DNA, the CDR3 is TGTGCCAGCAGTTTCATGGTGGGTCAGCCCCAGCATTTT. It translates to CASSFMVGQPQHF.

In nucleotides, the CDR3 is TGCAGCACTGGAGGTGGGACAGGTTCCTACGAGCAGTACTTC. It codes for CSTGGGTGSYEQYF. This chain links TRBV29-1 with TRBJ2-7; 8 bases fit TRBD1. The CDR3 is made up of 14 amino acids. Germline V lookup: CDR1 SQVTM, CDR2 ANQGSEA. V dropped 8 bases and J dropped 1; count of bases not matched to a gene: 10.

This clonotype was observed a handful of times. CDR3 loop: CSARGGLTELGIYSNQPQHF. The CDR3 DNA is TGCAGTGCTAGAGGGGGCCTGACGGAATTGGGAATTTATAGCAATCAGCCCCAGCATTTT. The rearrangement links TRBV20-1 to TRBJ1-5, with D perhaps matching TRBD1 (5 bases). The V gene's germline CDR1 is DFQATT and CDR2 SNEGSKA (reference sequence). The CDR3 has 20 residues. V gave up 1 base and J gave up 0 bases, with 25 bases separating them.

A few counts support this clonotype. The J gene is TRBJ1-3, the V gene TRBV4-1; D gene unclear. Germline V gene lookup returns CDR1 MGHRA and CDR2 YSYEKL. V was pared by 2 bases and J by 2 bases, with 16 bases between. The CDR3 is 17 amino acids. CDR3 residues: CASSQPSSLLPGNTIYF. CDR3 in DNA: TGCGCCAGCAGCCAACCGTCCTCGCTCCTGCCTGGAAACACCATATATTTT.

The gene calls are TRBV20-1 and TRBJ2-7, with 8 bases aligning to TRBD2. The germline gives CDR1 DFQATT, CDR2 SNEGSKA (reference sequence). Trimming at V came to 3 bases and at J to 1 base, leaving 11 bases not matched to a gene. The CDR3 loop spans 16 amino acids. The CDR3: CSASALLAVESYEQYF. The CDR3 DNA follows: TGCAGTGCTAGCGCCTTACTAGCGGTTGAATCCTACGAGCAGTACTTC.

The chain joins TRBV29-1 to TRBJ1-2; TRBD1 agrees at 8 bases. The length of the CDR3 is 13 residues. Germline V gene data show CDR1 as SQVTM and CDR2 as ANQGSEA. Germline trimming cut 6 bases from V and 3 bases from J; bases unmatched to any gene: 6. The CDR3 region has the DNA TGCAGCGTACAGGGGGGAATGGACTATGGCTACACCTTC. Translation: CSVQGGMDYGYTF.

The chain employs TRBV5-1 and TRBJ2-1, with a possible D match to TRBD1 (5 bases). Germline CDR1 SGHRS, CDR2 YFSETQ. The CDR3 runs 14 residues. V lost 1 base, J lost 7 bases, and 12 bases lay in between. The DNA of the CDR3 is TGCGCCAGCAGCTTGCTGCAGGGTGTAAATGAGCAGTTCTTC. Amino acid sequence: CASSLLQGVNEQFF.

This clonotype appeared a few times. This rearrangement joins TRBV24-1 to TRBJ2-2; 11 bases map to TRBD2. The CDR3 consists of 18 residues. The V gene's germline CDR1 is KGHDR and CDR2 SFDVKD. The V and J ends lost 3 bases and 5 bases, in that order; junction bases with no gene match: 10. The CDR3 loop is CATSDPSMTSGVTGELFF. The CDR3 DNA reads TGTGCCACCAGTGATCCATCCATGACTAGCGGGGTTACCGGGGAGCTGTTTTTT.

This clonotype was observed a handful of times. V is TRBV30 and J is TRBJ2-7; D gene uncertain. In germline, CDR1 is GTSNPN, CDR2 SVGIG (reference sequence). Trimming removed 3 bases at V and 5 bases at J, with 11 bases between. CDR3 size: 12 residues. This CDR3 reads CAWRVTSHEQYF. CDR3 bases: TGTGCCTGGAGGGTAACGTCCCACGAGCAGTACTTC.

The chain recombines TRBV10-3 with TRBJ2-3; 11 nucleotides match TRBD1. Losses at the gene ends were 3 bases for V and 4 bases for J; bases not matched to a gene: 9. This CDR3 region has 17 residues. CDR1 and CDR2 (germline): ENHRY, SYGVKD. CDR3 region: CAISDPGRGQGADTQYF. The CDR3 DNA sequence: TGTGCCATCAGTGATCCCGGCCGGGGACAGGGGGCAGATACGCAGTATTTT.

This clonotype was recorded a few times. The chain uses TRBV5-1 and TRBJ1-1, with a tentative D call TRBD1 (5 bases). Germline V lookup: CDR1 SGHRS, CDR2 YFSETQ. With 5 bases removed from V and 0 bases from J, the gap between germline ends came to 17 bases. This CDR3 is 16 amino acids long. CDR3 bases: TGCGCCAGCAGGGAGTCGGAAGGGGCCTTGAACACTGAAGCTTTCTTT. Protein product: CASRESEGALNTEAFF.

This clonotype was found a few times. V gene TRBV29-1 combines with J gene TRBJ2-7; D is uncertain. Germline CDR1 SQVTM, CDR2 ANQGSEA. The CDR3 covers 12 residues. V gave up 4 bases and J gave up 2 bases, with 9 bases separating them. Here the CDR3 DNA reads TGCAGCGTTGGTGAGGACCCCTACGAGCAGTACTTC. Its protein is CSVGEDPYEQYF.

The V gene is TRBV7-3, the J gene TRBJ2-5, with 7 bases aligning to TRBD1. The CDR3 contains 14 residues. The V gene's germline CDR1 is SGHTA and CDR2 FQGTGA. V lost 5 bases to trimming and J lost 5 bases; unmatched junction nucleotides: 8. CDR3 sequence: CASSRPGTDETQYF. CDR3 nucleotides: TGTGCCAGCAGCCGACCGGGGACAGACGAGACCCAGTACTTC.

This clonotype has just a few counts. The rearrangement links TRBV5-1 to TRBJ2-5; either TRBD1 or TRBD2 may fit D (6 bases each). The CDR3 has 15 residues. Germline CDR1 reads SGHRS; CDR2 reads YFSETQ. Trimming shortened V by 3 bases and J by 0 bases, and 12 bases separated the two germline ends. This CDR3 reads CASSSGALYQETQYF. The CDR3 coding sequence is TGCGCCAGCAGCTCGGGGGCGTTGTACCAAGAGACCCAGTACTTC. The full variable domain, its missing parts supplied by reference TRBV5-1 and TRBJ2-5, is KAGVTQTPRYLIKTRGQQVTLSCSPISGHRSVSWYQQTPGQGLQFLFEYFSETQRNKGNFPGRFSGRQFSNSRSEMNVSTLELGDSALYLCASSSGALYQETQYFGPGTRLLVL.

The chain recombines TRBV5-1 with TRBJ2-7; tentative D call: TRBD2 (6 bases). Trimming removed 0 bases at V and 6 bases at J, with 13 bases between. This CDR3 region has 14 residues. Germline CDR1 and CDR2: SGHRS and YFSETQ. This chain's CDR3 is CASSLDRPEGEQYF. CDR3 coding DNA: TGCGCCAGCAGCTTGGACAGACCGGAGGGCGAGCAGTACTTC.

This chain links TRBV16 with TRBJ1-5; 7 positions match TRBD1. This CDR3 has 15 residues. Germline V lookup: CDR1 KGHSY, CDR2 FQNENV. The ends lost 0 bases at V and 4 bases at J; junction bases unmatched: 3. CDR3 region: CASSQSGQTNQPQHF. CDR3 coding DNA: TGTGCCAGCAGCCAATCGGGACAGACTAATCAGCCCCAGCATTTT.

This clonotype appeared a few times. This sequence joins TRBV5-1 and TRBJ2-1; 7 bases line up with TRBD2. The CDR3 is 16 amino acids. Germline CDR1 and CDR2: SGHRS and YFSETQ. J lost 7 bases, V lost 1 base, and 11 bases had no gene match. CDR3 in DNA: TGCGCCAGCAGCTTGTGGGCGGGAGTTTTGGGTAATGAGCAGTTCTTC. It codes for CASSLWAGVLGNEQFF. Full variable domain (outside the CDR3, taken from reference TRBV5-1 and TRBJ2-1): KAGVTQTPRYLIKTRGQQVTLSCSPISGHRSVSWYQQTPGQGLQFLFEYFSETQRNKGNFPGRFSGRQFSNSRSEMNVSTLELGDSALYLCASSLWAGVLGNEQFFGPGTRLTVL.

This chain joins TRBV9 and TRBJ2-3; 9 nucleotides line up with TRBD2. The V segment lost 0 bases and the J segment 2 bases; nucleotides outside the gene matches: 4. The CDR3 runs 16 residues. In germline, CDR1 is SGDLS, CDR2 YYNGEE. The CDR3 DNA reads as TGTGCCAGCAGCGTAGAACAGCGGGAGGACACAGATACGCAGTATTTT. Residues: CASSVEQREDTDTQYF.

This clonotype was detected only a few times. The V and J genes are TRBV27 and TRBJ1-2; D not resolved. Germline V gene sequence: CDR1 MNHEY, CDR2 SMNVEV (reference sequence). This CDR3 contains 13 residues. V dropped 3 bases and J dropped 4 bases, with 9 bases sitting between them. The CDR3: CASSLAGFYGYTF. The CDR3 bases are TGTGCCAGCAGTTTGGCCGGATTCTATGGCTACACCTTC.

This clonotype showed up just a few times. V is TRBV29-1 and J is TRBJ1-1; D is perhaps TRBD1 (6 bases). CDR1 and CDR2 from the germline V gene are SQVTM and ANQGSEA. V dropped 4 bases and J dropped 0 bases, with 12 bases sitting between them. The CDR3 length is 14 residues. DNA for the CDR3: TGCAGCGTTGTATCGGGGGGCCTGAACACTGAAGCTTTCTTT. It yields the protein CSVVSGGLNTEAFF.

This chain links TRBV29-1 with TRBJ2-2; D is undetermined. The CDR3 covers 11 residues. From germline, CDR1 is SQVTM and CDR2 ANQGSEA. With 2 bases removed from V and 5 bases from J, the gap between germline ends came to 3 bases. CDR3 sequence reads: CSVERTGELFF. The CDR3 DNA reads TGCAGCGTTGAAAGGACCGGGGAGCTGTTTTTT.

This clonotype has more than one count but fewer than ten. The gene calls are TRBV5-1 and TRBJ1-5, with 9 positions matching TRBD1. Germline V gives CDR1 SGHRS, CDR2 YFSETQ. V lost 0 bases, J lost 3 bases, and 4 bases stayed unmatched. This CDR3 has 16 amino acids. The DNA for the CDR3 is TGCGCCAGCAGCTTGGGAGGGACAGGGTTCAATCAGCCCCAGCATTTT. Its protein is CASSLGGTGFNQPQHF.